The 5 T cell receptor beta chains below all came from one sample that was sequenced in a study of blood T cell repertoires in COVID-19. The table came from immunoSEQ multiplex PCR; TCRdb's copy has only in-frame clones and leaves some out. The sample yields roughly 52,000 clones, 65% to 90% seen once. Sequencing used peripheral blood. These receptors all stem from a human donor in a cohort sampled during active COVID-19.

The chain links TRBV7-2 to TRBJ2-5; no definite D call. The germline gives CDR1 SGHTA, CDR2 FQGNSA. V lost 5 bases, J lost 4 bases, and 5 bases lay in between. This CDR3 spans 11 amino acids. CDR3 loop: CASSPGETQYF. In nucleotides, the CDR3 is TGTGCCAGCAGCCCGGGAGAGACCCAGTACTTC.

The V gene is TRBV28, the J gene TRBJ1-4, with 7 bases fitting TRBD1. The length of the CDR3 is 15 residues. V lost 4 bases, J lost 3 bases, and 5 bases stayed unmatched. Germline-derived CDR1 and CDR2 are MDHEN and SYDVKM. CDR3 DNA sequence: TGTGCCAGCAGTTCCGCCGGGACAGCTAATGAAAAACTGTTTTTT. Translating gives CASSSAGTANEKLFF.

This sequence joins TRBV14 and TRBJ2-5, with 14 bases aligning to TRBD2. CDR1 and CDR2 (germline): SGHDN, FVKESK. The trim removed 1 base at V and 5 bases at J, leaving 12 bases unmatched. The CDR3 consists of 19 residues. CDR3 in DNA: TGTGCCAGCAGCCAAGGTGGGACTAGCGGGAGACTATACTTGGAGACCCAGTACTTC. This encodes CASSQGGTSGRLYLETQYF.

The chain uses TRBV25-1 and TRBJ2-7; TRBD2 is a possible D gene (5 bases). This CDR3 contains 14 residues. Germline V lookup: CDR1 MGHDK, CDR2 SYGVNS. The V end lost 7 bases, the J end lost 2 bases, and 15 bases lay between the germline ends. The CDR3 coding sequence is TGTGCCAGCACACTAGGTGGCACAACCTACGAGCAGTACTTC. It translates to CASTLGGTTYEQYF.

In this sample, this clone turned up a few times. J is TRBJ1-4 and V is TRBV15; D possibly corresponds to TRBD1 (6 bases). V gave up 6 bases and J gave up 6 bases, with 14 bases separating them. The CDR3 sequence is 14 residues long. CDR1 and CDR2 (germline): LNHNV, YYDKDF (reference sequence). CDR3 in amino acids: CATRKDSGDEKLFF. Written as DNA, the CDR3 is TGTGCCACCAGAAAGGACAGTGGCGATGAAAAACTGTTTTTT.